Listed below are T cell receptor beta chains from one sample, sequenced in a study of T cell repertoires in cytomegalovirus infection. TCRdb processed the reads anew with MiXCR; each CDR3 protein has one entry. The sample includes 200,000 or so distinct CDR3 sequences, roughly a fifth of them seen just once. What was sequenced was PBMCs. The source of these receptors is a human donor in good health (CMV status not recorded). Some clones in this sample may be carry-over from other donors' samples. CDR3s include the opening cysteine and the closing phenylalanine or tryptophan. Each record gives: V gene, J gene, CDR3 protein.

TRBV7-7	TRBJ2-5	CASSSSGTTQETQYF
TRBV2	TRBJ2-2	CASSGQVTGELFF
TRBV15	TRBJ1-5	CATSADRASNQPQHF
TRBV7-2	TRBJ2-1	CASSLDRGQGCNEQFF
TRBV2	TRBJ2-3	CASSPGQGGTDTQYF
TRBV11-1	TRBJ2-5	CASSFRRQETQYF
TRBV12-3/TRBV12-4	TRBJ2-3	CASSFEANTDTQYF
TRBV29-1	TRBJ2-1	CSVEGSSRGEQFF
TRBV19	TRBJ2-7	CASSAVQGSEQYF
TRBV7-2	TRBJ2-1	CASSLNNLGLAGGYNEQFF
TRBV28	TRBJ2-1	CASSFGRREDYNEQFF
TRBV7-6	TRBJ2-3	CASSPSGGATDTQYF
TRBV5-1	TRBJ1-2	CASSLEGADGYTF
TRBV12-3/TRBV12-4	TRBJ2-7	CASSLAGTGVHEQYF
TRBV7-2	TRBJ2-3	CASSAVRRSTDTQYF
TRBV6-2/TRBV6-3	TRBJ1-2	CASRTAGHYGYTF
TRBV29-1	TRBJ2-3	CSVGLASDTQYF
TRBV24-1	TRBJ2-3	CATSDTGTPFTDTQYF
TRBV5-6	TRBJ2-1	CASSSGTLGEQFF
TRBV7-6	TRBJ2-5	CASSLREAQETQYF
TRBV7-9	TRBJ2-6	CASSLPTRGQGLSGANVLTF
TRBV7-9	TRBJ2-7	CASSPDAYEQYF
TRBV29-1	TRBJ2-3	CSVDPLDRGPDTQYF
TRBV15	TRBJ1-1	CATSRPEAGTEALF
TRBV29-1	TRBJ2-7	CSVATGGSYEQYF
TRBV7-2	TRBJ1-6	CASSLWDNNSPLHF
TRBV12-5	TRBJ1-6	CASGPGGTLSSPLHF
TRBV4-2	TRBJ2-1	CASSQGARTVINEQFF
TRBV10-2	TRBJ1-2	CASSEPGQTHGYTF
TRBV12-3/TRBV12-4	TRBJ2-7	CASSFPPSYEQYF
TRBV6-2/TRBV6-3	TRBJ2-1	CASSRLAGARSSYNEQFF